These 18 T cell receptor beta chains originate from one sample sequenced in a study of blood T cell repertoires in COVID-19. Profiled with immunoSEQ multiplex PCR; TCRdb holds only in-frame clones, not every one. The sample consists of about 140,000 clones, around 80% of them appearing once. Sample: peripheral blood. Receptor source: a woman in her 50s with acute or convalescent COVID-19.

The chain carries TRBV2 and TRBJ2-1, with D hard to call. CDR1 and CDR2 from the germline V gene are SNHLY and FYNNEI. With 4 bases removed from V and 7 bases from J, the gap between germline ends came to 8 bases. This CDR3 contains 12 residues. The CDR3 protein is CASSVGPNEQFF. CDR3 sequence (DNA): TGTGCCAGCAGTGTCGGTCCTAATGAGCAGTTCTTC.

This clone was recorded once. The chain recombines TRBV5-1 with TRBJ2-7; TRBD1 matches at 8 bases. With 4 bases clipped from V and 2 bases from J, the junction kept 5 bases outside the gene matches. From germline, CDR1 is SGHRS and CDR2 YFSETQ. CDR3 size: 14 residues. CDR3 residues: CASSPSTGAYEQYF. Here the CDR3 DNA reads TGCGCCAGCAGCCCATCGACAGGGGCCTACGAGCAGTACTTC. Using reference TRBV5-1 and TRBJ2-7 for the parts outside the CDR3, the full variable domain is KAGVTQTPRYLIKTRGQQVTLSCSPISGHRSVSWYQQTPGQGLQFLFEYFSETQRNKGNFPGRFSGRQFSNSRSEMNVSTLELGDSALYLCASSPSTGAYEQYFGPGTRLTVT.

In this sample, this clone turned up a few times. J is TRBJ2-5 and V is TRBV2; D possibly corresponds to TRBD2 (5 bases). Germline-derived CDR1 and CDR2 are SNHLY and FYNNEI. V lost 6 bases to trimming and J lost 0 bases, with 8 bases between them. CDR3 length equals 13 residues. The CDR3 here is CASRLDYQETQYF. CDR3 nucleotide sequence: TGTGCCAGCAGACTAGACTACCAAGAGACCCAGTACTTC. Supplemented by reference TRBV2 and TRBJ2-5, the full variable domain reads EPEVTQTPSHQVTQMGQEVILRCVPISNHLYFYWYRQILGQKVEFLVSFYNNEISEKSEIFDDQFSVERPDGSNFTLKIRSTKLEDSAMYFCASRLDYQETQYFGPGTRLLVL.

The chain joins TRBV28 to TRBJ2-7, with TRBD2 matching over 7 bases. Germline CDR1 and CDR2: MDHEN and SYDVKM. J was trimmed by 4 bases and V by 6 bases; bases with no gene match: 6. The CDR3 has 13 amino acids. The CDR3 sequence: CASSTGGGYEQYF. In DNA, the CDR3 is TGTGCCAGCAGCACCGGGGGAGGGTACGAGCAGTACTTC.

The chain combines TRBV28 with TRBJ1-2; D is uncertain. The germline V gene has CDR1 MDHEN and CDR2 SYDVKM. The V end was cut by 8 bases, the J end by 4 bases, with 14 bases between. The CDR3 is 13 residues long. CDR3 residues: CASYDGASYGYTF. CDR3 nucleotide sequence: TGTGCCAGCTACGACGGAGCCAGCTATGGCTACACCTTC.

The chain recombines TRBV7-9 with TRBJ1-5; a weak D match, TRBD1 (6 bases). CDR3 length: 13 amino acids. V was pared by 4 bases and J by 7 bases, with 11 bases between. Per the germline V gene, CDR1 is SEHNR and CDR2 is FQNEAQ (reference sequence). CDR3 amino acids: CASSSNGQQPQHF. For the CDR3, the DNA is TGTGCCAGCAGCTCCAACGGACAGCAGCCCCAGCATTTT.

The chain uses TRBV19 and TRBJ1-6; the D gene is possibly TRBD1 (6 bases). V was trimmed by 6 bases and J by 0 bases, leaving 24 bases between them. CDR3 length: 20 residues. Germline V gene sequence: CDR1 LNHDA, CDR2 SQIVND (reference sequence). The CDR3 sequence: CASRDLTGTRPSSYNSPLHF. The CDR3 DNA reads TGTGCCAGTAGGGATCTTACAGGGACCAGGCCGAGCTCCTATAATTCACCCCTCCACTTT.

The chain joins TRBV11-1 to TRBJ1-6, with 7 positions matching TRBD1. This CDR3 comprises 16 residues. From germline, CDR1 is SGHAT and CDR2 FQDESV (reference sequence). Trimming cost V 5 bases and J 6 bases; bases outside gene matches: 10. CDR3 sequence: CASSQGTADFNSPLHF. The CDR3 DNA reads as TGTGCCAGCAGCCAAGGGACAGCAGACTTTAATTCACCCCTCCACTTT.

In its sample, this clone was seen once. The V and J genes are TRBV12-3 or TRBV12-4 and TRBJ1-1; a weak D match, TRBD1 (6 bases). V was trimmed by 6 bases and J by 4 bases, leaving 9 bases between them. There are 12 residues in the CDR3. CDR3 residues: CASSTTGTEAFF. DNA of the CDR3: TGTGCCAGCAGCACGACAGGCACTGAAGCTTTCTTT.

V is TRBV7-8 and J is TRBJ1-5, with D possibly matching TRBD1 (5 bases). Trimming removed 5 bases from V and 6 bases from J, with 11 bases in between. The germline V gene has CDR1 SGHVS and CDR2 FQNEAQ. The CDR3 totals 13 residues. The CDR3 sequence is CASSPRGGQPQHF. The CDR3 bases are TGTGCCAGCAGCCCCCGGGGGGGTCAGCCCCAGCATTTT.

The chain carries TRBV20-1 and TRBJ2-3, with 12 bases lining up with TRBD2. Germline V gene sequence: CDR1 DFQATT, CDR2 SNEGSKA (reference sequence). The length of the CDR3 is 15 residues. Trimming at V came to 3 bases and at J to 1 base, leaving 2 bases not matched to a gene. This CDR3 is CSASRTSGGTDTQYF. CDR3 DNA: TGCAGTGCTAGTAGGACTAGCGGGGGCACAGATACGCAGTATTTT.

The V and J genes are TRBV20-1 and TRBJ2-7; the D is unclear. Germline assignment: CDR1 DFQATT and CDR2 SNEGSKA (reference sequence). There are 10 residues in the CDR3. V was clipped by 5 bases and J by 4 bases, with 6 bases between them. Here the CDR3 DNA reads TGCAGTGCTGCCCAGTACGAGCAGTACTTC. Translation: CSAAQYEQYF.

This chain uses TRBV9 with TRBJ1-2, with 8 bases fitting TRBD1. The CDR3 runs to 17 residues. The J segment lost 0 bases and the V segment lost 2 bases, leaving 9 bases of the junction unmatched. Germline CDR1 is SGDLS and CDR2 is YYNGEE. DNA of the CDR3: TGTGCCAGCAGCGTGTTGGACAGGGTCGAAGCTAACTATGGCTACACCTTC. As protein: CASSVLDRVEANYGYTF.

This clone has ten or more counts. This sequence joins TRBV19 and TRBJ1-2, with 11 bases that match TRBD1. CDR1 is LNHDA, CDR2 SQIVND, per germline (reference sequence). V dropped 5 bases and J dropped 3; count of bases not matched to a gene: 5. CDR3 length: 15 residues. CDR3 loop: CASSLRGQGDYGYTF. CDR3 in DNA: TGTGCCAGTAGTCTCCGGGGACAGGGGGACTATGGCTACACCTTC.

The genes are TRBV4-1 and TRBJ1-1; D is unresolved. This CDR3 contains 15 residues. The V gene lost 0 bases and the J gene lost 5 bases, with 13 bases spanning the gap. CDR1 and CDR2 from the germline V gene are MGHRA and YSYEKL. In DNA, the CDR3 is TGCGCCAGCAGCCAAGATAACCTTTCGAGGACTGAAGCTTTCTTT. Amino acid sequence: CASSQDNLSRTEAFF.

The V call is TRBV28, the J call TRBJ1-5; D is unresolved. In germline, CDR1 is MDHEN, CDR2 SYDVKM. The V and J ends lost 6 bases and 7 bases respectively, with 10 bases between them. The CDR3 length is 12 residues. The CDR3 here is CASSLLGQPQHF. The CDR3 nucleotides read TGTGCCAGCAGCCTACTGGGCCAGCCCCAGCATTTT.

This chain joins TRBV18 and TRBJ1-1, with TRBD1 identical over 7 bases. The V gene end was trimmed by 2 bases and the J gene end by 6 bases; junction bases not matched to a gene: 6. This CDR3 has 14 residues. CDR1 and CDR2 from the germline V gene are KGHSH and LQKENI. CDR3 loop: CASSPYAQGAEAFF. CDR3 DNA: TGTGCCAGCTCACCATACGCTCAGGGGGCTGAAGCTTTCTTT.

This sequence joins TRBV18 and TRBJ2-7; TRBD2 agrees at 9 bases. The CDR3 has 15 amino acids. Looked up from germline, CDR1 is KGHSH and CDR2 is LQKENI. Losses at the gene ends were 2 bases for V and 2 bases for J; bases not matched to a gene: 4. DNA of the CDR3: TGTGCCAGCTCACCAGTAGCGGGGGTGACCTACGAGCAGTACTTC. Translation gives CASSPVAGVTYEQYF. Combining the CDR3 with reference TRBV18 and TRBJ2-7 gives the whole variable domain NAGVMQNPRHLVRRRGQEARLRCSPMKGHSHVYWYRQLPEEGLKFMVYLQKENIIDESGMPKERFSAEFPKEGPSILRIQQVVRGDSAAYFCASSPVAGVTYEQYFGPGTRLTVT.